These T cell receptor beta chains were read from a single sample in a study of T cell repertoires in cytomegalovirus infection. MiXCR, run by TCRdb on the reads, gives a single entry per CDR3 protein. The table includes fewer than 700,000 distinct CDR3 sequences, roughly 24% detected once. The source material was CD8+ T cells from PBMCs. The receptor set was obtained from a human donor in good health (CMV status not recorded). Some clones in this sample may be carry-over from other donors' samples. The CDR3 runs from the conserved cysteine through the conserved F or W. Fields, in order: V gene, J gene, D gene, clone size, CDR3 length, CDR3 DNA, CDR3 protein. A D gene is named only where the DNA matches it firmly. Size is stated for part of the rows, as once, few or many counts, or as a class when the clone is expanded.

TRBV19	TRBJ1-3	TRBD1	.	14	TGTGCCAGTAGTTTCGGGACAGATGGAAACACCATATATTTT	CASSFGTDGNTIYF
TRBV6-1	TRBJ1-2	TRBD1	many	15	TGTGCCAGCACCGACCGGACAGGGGGCCTGGAAGGCTACACCTTC	CASTDRTGGLEGYTF
TRBV2	TRBJ2-3	.	.	11	TGTGCCGGGGAAGTGGGAATTACGCAGTATTTT	CAGEVGITQYF
TRBV7-9	TRBJ2-5	.	few	14	TGTGCCAGCAGCCCCCCCGACAGTGGCGAGACCCAGTACTTC	CASSPPDSGETQYF
TRBV11-2	TRBJ2-2	.	few	12	TGTGCCGTCGGCCGATATTCCGGGGAGCTGTTTTTT	CAVGRYSGELFF
TRBV6-1	TRBJ2-3	TRBD1	.	14	TGTGCCAGCGCTTTGACAGGGGGCACAGATACGCAGTATTTT	CASALTGGTDTQYF
TRBV7-9	TRBJ1-1	.	many	13	TGTGCCAGCAGCTCCCCCCAAAACACTGAAGCTTTCTTT	CASSSPQNTEAFF
TRBV27	TRBJ2-3	TRBD2	.	19	TGTGCCAACAGTTCCCGAGACAGCGGGGGGGCTTTATTCACAGATACGCAGTATTTT	CANSSRDSGGALFTDTQYF
TRBV25-1	TRBJ2-5	TRBD2	.	14	TGTGCCAGCGGACGAGGCGGGGGGCACGAGACCCAGTACTTC	CASGRGGGHETQYF
TRBV7-9	TRBJ2-4	TRBD1	few	16	TGTGCCAGCAGCACCTCATTAGGGGGCGCGGCGTTACTCATGTACTTC	CASSTSLGGAALLMYF
TRBV6-5	TRBJ2-1	.	few	21	TGTGCCAGCAGTTACTGGCCGGGACAGGGAGTAGCGGGACCCTCCTACAATGAGCAGTTCTTC	CASSYWPGQGVAGPSYNEQFF
TRBV19	TRBJ2-3	TRBD2	many	18	TGTGCCAGCTCGGGCCTAGCGGGGGCCCTCACTTCCACAGATACGCAGTATTTT	CASSGLAGALTSTDTQYF
TRBV5-1	TRBJ1-1	TRBD1	few	14	TGCGCCAGCAGCGCCCGGGACAGGGTCACTGAAGCTTTCTTT	CASSARDRVTEAFF
TRBV28	TRBJ2-5	.	many	15	TGTGCCAGCATCATGGGAAGAACTCATCAAGAGACCCAGTACTTC	CASIMGRTHQETQYF
TRBV12-3/TRBV12-4	TRBJ1-5	.	few	15	TGTGCCAGCAGTCCACCGGGACTCTTCTATCAGCCCCAGCATTTT	CASSPPGLFYQPQHF
TRBV7-4	TRBJ2-7	.	once	12	TGTGCCAGCAGCCCACTAGGAAGGGAGCAGTACTTC	CASSPLGREQYF
TRBV7-2	TRBJ2-3	TRBD2	many	17	TGTGCCAGCAGCCAGGAATCCCGGGACTATTTAGGCGATACGCAGTATTTT	CASSQESRDYLGDTQYF
TRBV2	TRBJ1-2	TRBD1	.	16	TGTGTCAGCAGTGAGGACAGGGGGCATTGGAGCTATGGCTACACCTTC	CVSSEDRGHWSYGYTF
TRBV7-9	TRBJ2-1	TRBD1	.	15	TGTGCCAGCAGCTTATTTCAGGGGGCGCGAAATGAGCAGTTCTTC	CASSLFQGARNEQFF
TRBV20-1	TRBJ1-2	.	.	13	TGCAGTGCTAGAAGTCAGTCAAACTATGGCTACACCTTC	CSARSQSNYGYTF
TRBV24-1	TRBJ1-2	.	.	18	TGTGCCACCAGTCGAGTATCACGGCCCGTCCGGGACCTCTATGGCTACACCTTC	CATSRVSRPVRDLYGYTF
TRBV14	TRBJ1-1	.	few	13	TGTGCCAGCAGCCAAGATGAACGGGCTGAAGCTTTCTTT	CASSQDERAEAFF
TRBV28	TRBJ1-5	.	.	13	TGTGCCAGCAGTACTGGAGGGTTGGAGCCCCAGCATTTT	CASSTGGLEPQHF
TRBV11-2	TRBJ2-1	.	few	14	TGTGCCAGCAGCGTCAGCGGGACAAACAATGAGCAGTTCTTC	CASSVSGTNNEQFF
TRBV12-3/TRBV12-4	TRBJ1-2	.	.	14	TGTGCCAGCAGCCCCGGGACTCCCCTATATGGCTACACCTTC	CASSPGTPLYGYTF
TRBV28	TRBJ2-3	.	few	15	TGTGCCAGCAGCCCCTCTGGGGTCCCGGGAGATACGCAGTATTTT	CASSPSGVPGDTQYF
TRBV20-1	TRBJ2-3	.	.	15	TGCAGTGCTAGAGCCCCGGAAATCAGAACAGATACGCAGTATTTT	CSARAPEIRTDTQYF
TRBV25-1	TRBJ1-1	.	.	16	TGTGCCAGCAGTAAATTATTGGGGCGGGGGAACACTGAAGCTTTCTTT	CASSKLLGRGNTEAFF
TRBV27	TRBJ1-5	.	.	13	TGTGCCAGCAGTGTTTTCGGCAATCAGCCCCAGCATTTT	CASSVFGNQPQHF
TRBV7-9	TRBJ1-5	.	.	15	TGTGCCAGCAGCTTAGACGGGAGACGCGATCAGCCCCAGCATTTT	CASSLDGRRDQPQHF
TRBV20-1	TRBJ2-2	TRBD1	.	13	TGCAGTGCTAGGACAGGGCGCACCGGGGAGCTGTTTTTT	CSARTGRTGELFF
TRBV7-2	TRBJ2-3	TRBD2	many	19	TGTGCCAGCAGCCCGCCCGGGACTAGCGGGGGGGCTCCCACAGATACGCAGTATTTT	CASSPPGTSGGAPTDTQYF
TRBV29-1	TRBJ2-1	TRBD2	few	13	TGCAGCGTTGAAGGACTAGCCGGTAATGAGCAGTTCTTC	CSVEGLAGNEQFF
TRBV13	TRBJ2-3	TRBD1	few	20	TGTGCCAGCAGCTTAGAAGTTTCGACAGGGGGCGAGCCCCTCACAGATACGCAGTATTTT	CASSLEVSTGGEPLTDTQYF
TRBV24-1	TRBJ2-1	TRBD2	.	17	TGTGCCACCGAAAGTACTAGCGGGGGGAACGCCTACAATGAGCAGTTCTTC	CATESTSGGNAYNEQFF
TRBV20-1	TRBJ2-5	.	.	10	TGCAGAGCCCCGGCGCTTACCCAGTACTTC	CRAPALTQYF
TRBV27	TRBJ2-1	TRBD2	.	16	TGTGCCAGCAGTTTAACGACTAGCGGGGCGAACAATGAGCAGTTCTTC	CASSLTTSGANNEQFF
TRBV11-2	TRBJ1-2	.	few	16	TGTGCCAGCAGCTTAGATCTGCGGGGGTCTGTTGATGGCTACACCTTC	CASSLDLRGSVDGYTF
TRBV15	TRBJ1-2	TRBD1	.	15	TGTGCCACCAGCAGGGACAGGAGGGAGATTTATGGCTACACCTTC	CATSRDRREIYGYTF
TRBV20-1	TRBJ1-6	TRBD1	.	16	TGCAGTGCTAGTTCCGACAGGGAGGCCTATAATTCACCCCTCCACTTT	CSASSDREAYNSPLHF
TRBV7-6	TRBJ2-1	.	few	14	TGTGCCAGCAGCTCGCTTCGACAGAACCATGAGCAGTTCTTC	CASSSLRQNHEQFF
TRBV20-1	TRBJ2-7	.	.	13	TGCAGTGCTAGGGGACCACCCTCCTACGAGCAGTACTTC	CSARGPPSYEQYF
TRBV20-1	TRBJ2-1	.	.	13	TGCAGTGCTAGGCCCCGAGGCTACAATGAGCAGTTCTTC	CSARPRGYNEQFF
TRBV2	TRBJ2-7	.	once	12	TGTGCCAGCAGTGACTTCTTCTACGAGCAGTACTTC	CASSDFFYEQYF
TRBV19	TRBJ2-7	TRBD1	few	15	TGTGCCAGTTCTACCTCCGGACAGGGAATCAGCGAGCAGTACTTC	CASSTSGQGISEQYF
TRBV5-5	TRBJ2-2	.	once	12	TGTGCCAGCAGCGCATTCGCCGGGGAGCTGTTTTTT	CASSAFAGELFF
TRBV6-4	TRBJ2-2	TRBD1	.	13	TGTGCCAGCGCACAGGGGGAGACCGGGGAGCTGTTTTTT	CASAQGETGELFF
TRBV19	TRBJ2-2	.	few	12	TGTGCCAGTAATTGGGGGAAAGGGGAGCTGTTTTTT	CASNWGKGELFF
TRBV14	TRBJ1-4	.	.	14	TGTGCCAGCAGCCAACTTGGGTCGAGTGAAAAACTGTTTTTT	CASSQLGSSEKLFF
TRBV7-8	TRBJ1-4	.	many	14	TGTGCCAGCAGCTTAGTCGGGCGTTGGGAAAAACTGTTTTTT	CASSLVGRWEKLFF